This TCR beta chain was sequenced for a study of T-cell memory formation after mild COVID-19. About the study: TCR clustering was largely donor specific.

Germline loops: CDR1 SEHNR, CDR2 FQNEAQ (reference sequence). The CDR3 is 14 amino acids. Trimming removed 5 bases from V and 1 base from J, with 12 bases in between. Details on this clonotype: Its antigen is undetermined.

TCRdb re-analysed the 5' RACE reads in MiXCR, keeping a single row per CDR3 protein. This sample has over 300,000 distinct CDR3 sequences, with less than 25% found just once. Whole-study findings and limits: Cross-reactive memory appears to have joined, as suggested by some responding clones showing up in pre-infection memory. A balance of CD4 and CD8 characterized clones contracting day 15 to 85, whereas later expanders leaned CD4+. Still unconfirmed is whether the second-wave clones peaking on day 37 recognized SARS-CoV-2.

This TCR came from a man between 18 and 35 years old who had mild COVID-19 (a few samples of this study predate the infection). Cell type and time point are not known. The chain carries TRBV7-9 and TRBJ2-7, with D unresolved. Input material: PBMCs or a T cell subset sorted from them (not recorded which). In DNA form, the CDR3 reads TGTGCCAGCAGCCCTTGGACGGATTCCTACGAGCAGTACTTC. It encodes CASSPWTDSYEQYF. The whole variable domain, filled in from reference TRBV7-9 and TRBJ2-7, reads DTGVSQNPRHKITKRGQNVTFRCDPISEHNRLYWYRQTLGQGPEFLTYFQNEAQLEKSRLLSDRFSAERPKGSFSTLEIQRTEQGDSAMYLCASSPWTDSYEQYFGPGTRLTVT.